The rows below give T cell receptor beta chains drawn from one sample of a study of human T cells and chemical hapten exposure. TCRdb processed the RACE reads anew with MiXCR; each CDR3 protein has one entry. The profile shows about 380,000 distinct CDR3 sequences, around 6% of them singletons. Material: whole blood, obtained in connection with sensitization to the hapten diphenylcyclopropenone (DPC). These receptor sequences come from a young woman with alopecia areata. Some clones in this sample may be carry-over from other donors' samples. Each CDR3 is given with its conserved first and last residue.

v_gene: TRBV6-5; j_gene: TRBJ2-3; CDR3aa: CASSSESTDTQYF
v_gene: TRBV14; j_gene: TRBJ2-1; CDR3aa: CASSQGRFRTYNEQFF
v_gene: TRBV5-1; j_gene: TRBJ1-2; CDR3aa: CASSKTDANYGYTF
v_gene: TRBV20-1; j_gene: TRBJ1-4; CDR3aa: CSAQTGSDEKLFF
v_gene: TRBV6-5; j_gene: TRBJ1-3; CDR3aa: CASSRQFGGNTIYF
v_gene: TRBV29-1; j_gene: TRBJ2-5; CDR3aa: CSVEDIGVGETQYF
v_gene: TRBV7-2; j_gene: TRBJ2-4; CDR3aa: CASSPELAKNIQYF
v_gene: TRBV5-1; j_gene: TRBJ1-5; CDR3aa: CASSLAAGLNQPQHF
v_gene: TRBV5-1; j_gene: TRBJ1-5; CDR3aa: CASSLQGYSNQPQHF
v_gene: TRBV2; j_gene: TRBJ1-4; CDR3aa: CASRPGTDEKLFF
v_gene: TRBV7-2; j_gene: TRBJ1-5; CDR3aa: CASSLSGYSNQPQHF
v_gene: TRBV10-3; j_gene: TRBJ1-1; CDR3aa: CAITGTRDTEAFF
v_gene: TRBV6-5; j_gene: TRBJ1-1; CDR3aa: CASSYFSNTEAFF
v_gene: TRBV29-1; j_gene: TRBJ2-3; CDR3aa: CSVDWPQQSTDTQYF
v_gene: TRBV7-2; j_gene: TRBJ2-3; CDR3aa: CASSLGTIWPDTQYF
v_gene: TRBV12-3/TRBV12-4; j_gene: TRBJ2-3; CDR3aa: CASSLGTSSADTQYF
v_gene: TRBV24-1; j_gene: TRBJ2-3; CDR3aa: CATSDRRGAGTDTQYF